Presented here are 27 T cell receptor beta chains from one specimen sequenced in a study of long-term antiretroviral therapy in people with HIV. Version v3.0 of the immunoSEQ assay was performed at survey level. Sequencing was performed with immunoSEQ multiplex PCR; in TCRdb, only in-frame clones are kept and a portion is missing. The data show more than 20,000 clones, approximately 86% seen once. The sequences come from unsorted PBMCs, collected 1.9 years after starting antiretroviral therapy. These receptors were obtained from a woman aged 30 to 39 with HIV.

With respect to this clone: In the same sample, other DNA sequences code for this CDR3. The J gene is TRBJ1-5, the V gene TRBV11-2; possibly TRBD1 for D (5 bases). Deletions cut 2 bases from V and 6 bases from J, with 8 bases between. This CDR3 contains 13 residues. CDR1 and CDR2 (germline): SGHAT, FQNNGV. CDR3 loop: CASSLQGGQPQHF. The CDR3 region has the DNA TGTGCCAGCAGCTTACAGGGCGGTCAGCCCCAGCATTTT.

This clone has only one observation. The chain's CDR3 is CASSLFPSGASLQETQYF. For the CDR3, the DNA is TGCGCCAGCAGCTTGTTTCCTAGCGGGGCTTCTCTTCAAGAGACCCAGTACTTC. The J gene is TRBJ2-5, the V gene TRBV5-1, with 9 bases fitting TRBD2. The CDR3 spans 18 residues. J lost 2 bases, V lost 1 base, and 12 bases had no gene match. In germline, CDR1 is SGHRS, CDR2 YFSETQ.

This clone has only one observation. This rearrangement joins TRBV5-4 to TRBJ1-1, with D tentatively TRBD1 (5 bases). Trimming left V 0 bases short and J 10 bases short, with 13 bases between. The length of the CDR3 is 13 residues. The germline V gene has CDR1 SGHNT and CDR2 YYREEE (reference sequence). As DNA, the CDR3 is TGTGCCAGCAGCTTGGTCGGGGCGCCGGGAGCTTTCTTT. The encoded protein is CASSLVGAPGAFF.

The V and J genes are TRBV10-1 and TRBJ2-7; the D call may be TRBD1 or TRBD2 (5 bases each). V lost 2 bases and J lost 6, with 8 bases in between. CDR1 is WNHNN and CDR2 is SYGVQD in the germline V gene (reference sequence). CDR3 size: 12 residues. The CDR3 is CASSETGAEQYF. CDR3 DNA: TGCGCCAGCAGTGAGACCGGGGCCGAGCAGTACTTC.

The chain links TRBV4-1 to TRBJ2-3; TRBD2 matches 9 bases. V was clipped by 1 base and J by 6 bases; unmatched bases: 5. Germline V gene sequence: CDR1 MGHRA, CDR2 YSYEKL. The CDR3 contains 15 residues. This chain's CDR3 is CASSQGGLAGDTQYF. The CDR3 region has the DNA TGCGCCAGCAGCCAAGGAGGGCTAGCGGGGGATACGCAGTATTTT.

The V gene is TRBV14, the J gene TRBJ1-4; tentatively, D is TRBD1 (5 bases). CDR1 and CDR2 (germline): SGHDN, FVKESK. The CDR3 runs to 13 residues. Deletions cut 5 bases from V and 8 bases from J, with 12 bases between. DNA of the CDR3: TGTGCCAGCAGCTCCAGGGCTTTCGAAAAACTGTTTTTT. Translating gives CASSSRAFEKLFF. The variable domain in full, completed from reference TRBV14 and TRBJ1-4, reads EAGVTQFPSHSVIEKGQTVTLRCDPISGHDNLYWYRRVMGKEIKFLLHFVKESKQDESGMPNNRFLAERTGGTYSTLKVQPAELEDSGVYFCASSSRAFEKLFFGSGTQLSVL.

This clone was seen once. The chain carries TRBV5-5 and TRBJ2-5; 12 bases agree with TRBD1. The CDR3 loop spans 16 amino acids. The V gene end was trimmed by 2 bases and the J gene end by 2 bases; junction bases not matched to a gene: 4. Germline CDR1 reads SGHKS; CDR2 reads YYEKEE (reference sequence). CDR3 in amino acids: CASSFRDRGLQETQYF. CDR3 nucleotide sequence: TGTGCCAGCAGCTTCCGGGACAGGGGGCTTCAAGAGACCCAGTACTTC.

V usage is TRBV6-1 and J usage is TRBJ1-3, with D unclear. The germline CDR1 and CDR2 sequences are MNHNS and SASEGT. This CDR3 has 14 amino acids. Between the trimmed V and J ends, which lost 2 bases and 2 bases, there was a span of 7 bases. The CDR3 spells CASSEKKPGNTIYF. CDR3 DNA sequence: TGTGCCAGCAGTGAAAAAAAGCCTGGAAACACCATATATTTT.

This clone was detected only once. The chain combines TRBV6-1 with TRBJ1-2; D is unresolved. Deletions cut 8 bases from V and 1 base from J, with 8 bases between. CDR1 is MNHNS, CDR2 SASEGT, per germline. This CDR3 is built from 12 residues. The CDR3 DNA sequence: TGTGCCAGCCGGGCGGGTAACTATGGCTACACCTTC. As protein: CASRAGNYGYTF.

J is TRBJ1-1 and V is TRBV18, with D hard to call. The V end was cut by 2 bases, the J end by 1 base, with 5 bases between. CDR1 and CDR2 (germline): KGHSH, LQKENI. CDR3 length: 13 residues. CDR3 DNA: TGTGCCAGCTCACCAGACCAGAACACTGAAGCTTTCTTT. Translation gives CASSPDQNTEAFF.

This chain connects TRBV2 to TRBJ2-5; no clear D. This CDR3 comprises 12 residues. V gave up 6 bases and J gave up 4 bases, with 9 bases separating them. Germline CDR1 SNHLY, CDR2 FYNNEI. DNA of the CDR3: TGTGCCAGCAGGTCCAGAAGAGAGACCCAGTACTTC. Residues: CASRSRRETQYF.

This clone was detected only once. The chain carries TRBV18 and TRBJ2-1; 7 bases are shared with TRBD2. Per the germline V gene, CDR1 is KGHSH and CDR2 is LQKENI. V lost 0 bases, J lost 9 bases, and 2 bases stayed unmatched. The CDR3 covers 13 residues. CDR3 protein: CASSPPGGVEQFF. In nucleotides, the CDR3 is TGTGCCAGCTCACCACCGGGAGGGGTTGAGCAGTTCTTC.

The chain links TRBV6-5 to TRBJ1-5; D is undetermined. CDR1 MNHEY and CDR2 SVGAGI come from the germline V gene. V shed 6 bases and J shed 5 bases, with 14 bases lying between them. There are 14 residues in the CDR3. The CDR3 here is CASRPSRTDQPQHF. In DNA form, the CDR3 reads TGTGCCAGCAGGCCATCACGGACGGATCAGCCCCAGCATTTT.

V usage is TRBV5-1 and J usage is TRBJ2-5, with 11 bases identical to TRBD2. The germline CDR1 and CDR2 sequences are SGHRS and YFSETQ. The CDR3 has 17 amino acids. V dropped 4 bases and J dropped 2; count of bases not matched to a gene: 10. Here the CDR3 DNA reads TGCGCCAGCAGCCGGTCCCCTAGCGGGGGGCTTCAAGAGACCCAGTACTTC. Translated: CASSRSPSGGLQETQYF.

The chain has TRBV11-2 and TRBJ2-7, with D maybe TRBD2 (6 bases). Deletions cut 5 bases from V and 3 bases from J, with 17 bases between. Per the germline V gene, CDR1 is SGHAT and CDR2 is FQNNGV. This CDR3 region has 15 residues. CDR3 in amino acids: CASSPALGGNYEQYF. CDR3 in DNA: TGTGCCAGCAGCCCCGCCCTGGGGGGAAACTACGAGCAGTACTTC.

The chain has TRBV7-7 and TRBJ2-5, with D hard to call. The CDR3 totals 13 residues. The V end lost 5 bases, the J end lost 9 bases, and 16 bases lay between the germline ends. Germline-derived CDR1 and CDR2 are SSHAT and FNYEAQ (reference sequence). The CDR3 protein is CASSVSGFGAQYF. The DNA of the CDR3 is TGTGCCAGCAGCGTATCTGGGTTTGGGGCCCAGTACTTC.

For the CDR3, the DNA is TGTGCCAGCAGCCAATTCTACACCGGGGAGCTGTTTTTT. The encoded protein is CASSQFYTGELFF. This rearrangement joins TRBV14 to TRBJ2-2; D is undetermined. Germline V lookup: CDR1 SGHDN, CDR2 FVKESK. Trimming cost V 2 bases and J 3 bases, with 4 bases left between them. The CDR3 is made up of 13 amino acids.

The chain uses TRBV7-9 and TRBJ2-3; TRBD1 matches 12 bases. Per germline, CDR1 SEHNR and CDR2 FQNEAQ (reference sequence). The CDR3 runs 16 residues. V was pared by 1 base and J by 6 bases, with 5 bases of the junction left unmatched. The CDR3 coding sequence is TGTGCCAGCAGCTTAGGGGACAGGGGGCTCATCGATACGCAGTATTTT. Amino acids: CASSLGDRGLIDTQYF.

V gene TRBV7-8 combines with J gene TRBJ2-2; 7 nucleotides match TRBD1. CDR1 and CDR2 from the germline V gene are SGHVS and FQNEAQ. J gave up 2 bases and V 6 bases, and 9 bases lay outside the gene matches. CDR3 length: 16 amino acids. CDR3 sequence: CASRITGQLNTGELFF. DNA of the CDR3: TGTGCCAGCAGAATAACGGGACAGTTAAACACCGGGGAGCTGTTTTTT.

The chain joins TRBV7-9 to TRBJ2-3; tentative D call: TRBD2 (5 bases). Trimming took 5 bases from V and 5 from J, leaving 5 bases between them. This CDR3 spans 11 amino acids. The germline V gene encodes CDR1 SEHNR and CDR2 FQNEAQ (reference sequence). The CDR3 reads CASSGGDTQYF. The CDR3 bases are TGTGCCAGCAGCGGAGGAGATACGCAGTATTTT.

The rearrangement links TRBV30 to TRBJ1-5; possibly TRBD1 for D (5 bases). Looked up from germline, CDR1 is GTSNPN and CDR2 is SVGIG (reference sequence). V was cut by 0 bases and J by 12 bases, with 21 bases left in between. The CDR3 runs to 15 residues. CDR3 amino acids: CAWSVPGTASSLQHF. Here the CDR3 DNA reads TGTGCCTGGAGTGTACCGGGGACCGCATCTAGTCTCCAGCATTTT.

The gene calls are TRBV5-1 and TRBJ1-1, with D possibly being TRBD1 (5 bases). V was trimmed by 0 bases and J by 3 bases, leaving 12 bases between them. The germline CDR1 and CDR2 sequences are SGHRS and YFSETQ. The CDR3 extends over 15 amino acids. CDR3 in DNA: TGCGCCAGCAGCTTGGAGGACACTTCTTACACTGAAGCTTTCTTT. Translation gives CASSLEDTSYTEAFF.

The V call is TRBV5-5, the J call TRBJ2-7; no firm D call. CDR1 and CDR2 from the germline V gene are SGHKS and YYEKEE (reference sequence). Trimming took off 0 bases at V and 2 bases at J, with 6 bases between the two ends. This CDR3 contains 13 residues. The CDR3 bases are TGTGCCAGCAGCTTGGACGGACCCTACGAGCAGTACGTC. Translated, it gives CASSLDGPYEQYV.

The chain has TRBV30 and TRBJ1-1; D uncertain. This CDR3 contains 13 residues. Germline CDR1 GTSNPN, CDR2 SVGIG (reference sequence). V was clipped by 4 bases and J by 1 base, with 10 bases between them. CDR3 sequence (DNA): TGTGCCTGGACTAAATCAGGGAACACTGAAGCTTTCTTT. It is translated as CAWTKSGNTEAFF.

This clone was picked up one time. V and J are TRBV28 and TRBJ2-7; D not resolved. Trimming removed 6 bases from V and 5 bases from J, with 14 bases in between. The CDR3 is 13 residues long. Germline CDR1 and CDR2: MDHEN and SYDVKM. CDR3 in DNA: TGTGCCAGCAGGTTAAGCGACCAGGACGAGCAGTACTTC. Translation gives CASRLSDQDEQYF. The entire variable domain, with the rest obtained from reference TRBV28 and TRBJ2-7, is as follows: DVKVTQSSRYLVKRTGEKVFLECVQDMDHENMFWYRQDPGLGLRLIYFSYDVKMKEKGDIPEGYSVSREKKERFSLILESASTNQTSMYLCASRLSDQDEQYFGPGTRLTVT.

The rearrangement joins TRBV10-3 to TRBJ1-1; no firm D call. Germline-derived CDR1 and CDR2 are ENHRY and SYGVKD. The CDR3 is made up of 14 amino acids. The ends were cut back, 2 bases at V and 1 base at J, with 8 bases in the middle. The CDR3 DNA reads TGTGCCATCAGTGAGGAGGGCAAGAACACTGAAGCTTTCTTT. This codes for CAISEEGKNTEAFF.

The chain combines TRBV6-5 with TRBJ1-5; D is unresolved. The V and J ends lost 0 bases and 7 bases respectively, with 7 bases between them. CDR1 and CDR2 from the germline V gene are MNHEY and SVGAGI. The CDR3 totals 13 residues. The DNA for the CDR3 is TGTGCCAGCAGTTACTCGATTAAGCAGCCCCAGCATTTT. Translation gives CASSYSIKQPQHF.